This TCR beta chain was captured in a study of spatial heterogeneity in lung cancer. Study-level background: There were, on average, more than eight raw-read appearances for each unique TCR and UMI combination.

Points from the study as a whole: Expanded tumor TCRs that were ubiquitous appeared in blood more at resection than follow-up.

The CDR3 runs 14 residues. Germline CDR1 and CDR2: DFQATT and SNEGSKA (reference sequence). Trimming shortened V by 0 bases and J by 7 bases, and 13 bases separated the two germline ends. Time point given: sample taken at primary tumor resection. A distinct unique molecular identifier was carried by each TCR cDNA molecule. TCRdb itself ran the 5' RACE reads through MiXCR, one entry per CDR3 protein. This sample yields some 20,000 distinct CDR3 sequences, of which about 3% are seen a single time; 25% to 35% belongs to the top ten. The sample holds many counts of this clonotype. The antigen is unknown. The rearrangement links TRBV20-1 to TRBJ1-5, with D tentatively TRBD1 (5 bases). The TCR comes from a female donor with early-stage non-small cell lung cancer. The sample here was PBMCs, taken at surgery. Written as DNA, the CDR3 is TGCAGTGCTAGAGAGGCAGGGAGGCACCAGCCCCAGCATTTT. This gives the protein CSAREAGRHQPQHF.